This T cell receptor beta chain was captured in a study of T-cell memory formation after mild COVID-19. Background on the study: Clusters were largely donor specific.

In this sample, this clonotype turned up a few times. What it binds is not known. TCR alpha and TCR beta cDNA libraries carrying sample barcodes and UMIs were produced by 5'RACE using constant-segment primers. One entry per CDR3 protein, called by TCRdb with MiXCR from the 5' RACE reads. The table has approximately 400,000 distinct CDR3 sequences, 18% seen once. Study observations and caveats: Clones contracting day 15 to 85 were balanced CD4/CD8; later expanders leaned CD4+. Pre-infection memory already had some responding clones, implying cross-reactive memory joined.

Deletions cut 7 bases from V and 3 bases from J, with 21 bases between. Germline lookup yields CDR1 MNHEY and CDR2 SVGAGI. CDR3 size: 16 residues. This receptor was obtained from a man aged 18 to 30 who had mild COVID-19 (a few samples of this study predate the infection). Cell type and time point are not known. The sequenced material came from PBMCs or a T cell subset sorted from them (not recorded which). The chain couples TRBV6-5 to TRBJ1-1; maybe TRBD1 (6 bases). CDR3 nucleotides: TGTGCCAGCACCCGTGCCGGGGGCGAGCGGTACACTGAAGCTTTCTTT. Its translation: CASTRAGGERYTEAFF.